A selection of T cell receptor beta chains follows, all from one sample in a study of Ad26.COV2.S vaccination and SARS-CoV-2 variants. This table comes from immunoSEQ multiplex PCR, and its TCRdb copy is limited to in-frame clones, with some not included. The table lists roughly 350,000 clones, roughly 91% of them singletons. Sequenced here: peripheral blood, sampled in a trial of Ad26.COV2.S vaccine versus placebo. These TCRs come from a person aged 18-65 years who received the Ad26.COV2.S COVID-19 vaccine or a placebo. Both conserved end residues are part of each CDR3. D genes are given only for firm matches. Part of the rows lack a size; the others show once, few, many or a class for expanded clones.

NA NA TRBJ1-1 13 TRBV4-3 CASSQEIVGEAFF TGCGCCAGCAGCCAAGAGATTGTGGGTGAAGCTTTCTTT
TRBD1 once TRBJ2-2 17 TRBV19 CASSFRQGSPLTGELFF TGTGCCAGTAGTTTCCGACAGGGCTCTCCCCTCACCGGGGAGCTGTTTTTT
NA NA TRBJ2-6 14 TRBV19 CASSKSSGANVLTF TGTGCCAGTAGTAAATCCTCTGGGGCCAACGTCCTGACTTTC
NA NA TRBJ1-1 17 TRBV7-2 CASSLDLWGGSNTEAFF TGTGCCAGCAGCTTAGATCTATGGGGAGGGTCGAACACTGAAGCTTTCTTT
TRBD1 NA TRBJ1-6 16 TRBV28 CASSLAGTGVFSPLHF TGTGCCAGCAGCCTCGCCGGGACAGGGGTATTTTCACCCCTCCACTTT
TRBD2 NA TRBJ2-1 19 TRBV15 CATSRDWWLAGVAYNEQFF TGTGCCACCAGCAGAGATTGGTGGCTAGCGGGAGTGGCCTACAATGAGCAGTTCTTC
TRBD1 many TRBJ2-1 15 TRBV5-1 CASSTGTGSYNEQFF TGCGCCAGCAGTACCGGGACAGGGAGTTACAATGAGCAGTTCTTC
NA NA TRBJ1-1 15 TRBV6-2/TRBV6-3 CASSYGSGMNTEAFF TGTGCCAGCAGTTACGGATCAGGCATGAACACTGAAGCTTTCTTT
NA NA TRBJ1-1 13 TRBV10-3 CAIKQVLNTEAFF TGTGCCATCAAACAGGTACTGAACACTGAAGCTTTCTTT
TRBD1 NA TRBJ1-4 14 TRBV25-1 CASAPGTDDEKLFF TGTGCCAGCGCCCCCGGGACAGACGACGAAAAACTGTTTTTT
NA NA TRBJ2-1 11 TRBV2 CASNYVGEQFF TGTGCCAGCAATTACGTCGGTGAGCAGTTCTTC
NA NA TRBJ2-1 17 TRBV19 CASSIDRQRTAYNEQFF TGTGCCAGTAGTATAGACCGCCAAAGGACAGCCTACAATGAGCAGTTCTTC
NA once TRBJ2-7 14 TRBV3-1/TRBV3-2 CASSQETGTYEQYF TGTGCCAGCAGCCAGGAAACAGGGACCTACGAGCAGTACTTC
TRBD2 once TRBJ2-1 15 TRBV5-1 CASSLDGTSGNEQFF TGCGCCAGCAGCTTGGACGGGACTAGCGGGAATGAGCAGTTCTTC
NA NA TRBJ2-7 14 TRBV15 CATSRDRGGYEQYF TGTGCCACCAGCAGAGACAGGGGCGGCTACGAGCAGTACTTC
NA few TRBJ1-5 13 TRBV2 CASSDRDNQPQHF TGTGCCAGCAGTGACAGAGACAATCAGCCCCAGCATTTT
NA NA TRBJ2-7 14 TRBV19 CASSIVASGGEQYF TGTGCCAGTAGTATAGTGGCGTCTGGGGGCGAGCAGTACTTC
NA NA TRBJ1-5 13 TRBV6-1 CASSERYREPQHF TGTGCCAGCAGTGAAAGGTATAGGGAGCCCCAGCATTTT
NA once TRBJ1-1 15 TRBV28 CASSFRYIMNTEAFF TGTGCCAGCAGTTTTAGGTATATCATGAACACTGAAGCTTTCTTT
NA NA TRBJ2-1 14 TRBV5-1 CASSFYPEANEQFF TGCGCCAGCAGCTTTTACCCGGAGGCGAATGAGCAGTTCTTC
NA NA TRBJ2-7 14 TRBV19 CASSRTGRVYEQYF TGTGCCAGTAGCCGGACAGGGAGGGTCTACGAGCAGTACTTC
TRBD1 NA TRBJ1-5 13 TRBV5-4 CASSWDRGGPQHF TGTGCCAGCAGCTGGGACAGGGGAGGGCCCCAGCATTTT
NA NA TRBJ1-6 14 TRBV6-5 CASSYEGRGSPLHF TGTGCCAGCAGTTATGAGGGAAGGGGTTCACCCCTCCACTTT
NA NA TRBJ1-2 16 TRBV7-9 CASSPAAGGSDYGYTF TGTGCCAGCAGCCCCGCGGCGGGGGGCTCTGACTATGGCTACACCTTC
NA NA TRBJ1-1 14 TRBV7-3 CASSLDRRSTEAFF TGTGCCAGCAGCTTAGATCGTAGGAGCACTGAAGCTTTCTTT
NA NA TRBJ2-2 12 TRBV2 CASRHRAGELFF TGTGCCAGCCGTCACAGGGCCGGGGAGCTGTTTTTT
NA NA TRBJ1-1 15 TRBV5-1 CASSLDNMRGTEAFF TGCGCCAGCAGCTTGGATAATATGAGGGGCACTGAAGCTTTCTTT
TRBD1 NA TRBJ2-2 18 TRBV4-1 CASSQEPTGVVGTGELFF TGCGCCAGCAGCCAAGAACCAACAGGGGTGGTAGGAACCGGGGAGCTGTTTTTT
NA NA TRBJ1-5 15 TRBV27 CASSLLQGSDQPQHF TGTGCCAGCAGTTTACTACAGGGAAGCGATCAGCCCCAGCATTTT